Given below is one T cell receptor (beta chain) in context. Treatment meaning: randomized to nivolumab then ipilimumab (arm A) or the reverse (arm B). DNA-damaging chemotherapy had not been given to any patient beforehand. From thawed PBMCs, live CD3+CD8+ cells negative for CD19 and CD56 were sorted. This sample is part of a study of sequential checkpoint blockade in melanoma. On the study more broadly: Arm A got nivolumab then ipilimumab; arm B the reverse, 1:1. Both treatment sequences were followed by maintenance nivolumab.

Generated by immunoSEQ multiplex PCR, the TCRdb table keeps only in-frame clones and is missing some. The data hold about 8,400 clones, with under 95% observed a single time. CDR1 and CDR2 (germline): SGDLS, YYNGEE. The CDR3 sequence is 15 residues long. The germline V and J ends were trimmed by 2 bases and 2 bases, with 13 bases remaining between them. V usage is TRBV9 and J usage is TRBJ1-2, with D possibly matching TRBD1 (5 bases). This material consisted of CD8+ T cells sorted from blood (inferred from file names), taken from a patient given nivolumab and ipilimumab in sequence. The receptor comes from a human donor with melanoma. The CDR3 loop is CASSVVDSLNYGYTF. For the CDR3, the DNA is TGTGCCAGCAGCGTGGTTGACAGCCTGAACTATGGCTACACCTTC.